This passage covers 4 T cell receptor beta chains from one sample sequenced in a study of T cells after yellow fever vaccination. TCRdb re-derived calls from the 5' RACE reads in MiXCR, one entry per CDR3 protein. The sample lists 250,000 to 300,000 distinct CDR3 sequences; around 5.2% were seen once. The sample in question was CD4+ T cells sorted from PBMCs, obtained on the day of the yellow fever booster vaccination. These receptors all come from a man aged 18 to 29 who received the YFV17D yellow fever vaccine.

In this sample, this clonotype turned up a few times. The chain has TRBV18 and TRBJ2-7; D perhaps matches TRBD2 (6 bases). The CDR3 covers 13 residues. V dropped 4 bases and J dropped 4 bases, with 11 bases sitting between them. Germline loops: CDR1 KGHSH, CDR2 LQKENI. The CDR3 region is CASSRPGGYEQYV. DNA of the CDR3: TGTGCCAGCTCACGCCCCGGAGGGTACGAGCAGTACGTC.

The CDR3 coding sequence is TGTGCCAGCAGTGCCGGGACAGTGAACTACGAGCAGTACTTC. This sequence encodes CASSAGTVNYEQYF. V usage is TRBV6-5 and J usage is TRBJ2-7; TRBD1 aligns across 7 bases. After removal of 5 bases from V and 3 bases from J, the junction contained 7 bases not matched to a gene. Germline values: CDR1 MNHEY, CDR2 SVGAGI. CDR3 size: 14 residues.

This clonotype was detected many times. V usage is TRBV12-3 or TRBV12-4 and J usage is TRBJ2-3, with 8 bases matching TRBD2. V lost 7 bases to trimming and J lost 2 bases; unmatched junction nucleotides: 5. CDR3 length equals 14 residues. The CDR3 sequence is CASMRREDTDTQYF. DNA for the CDR3: TGTGCCAGCATGAGGCGGGAGGACACAGATACGCAGTATTTT.

This clonotype was seen only a few times. CDR3 sequence reads: CASSRWTTEETQYF. For the CDR3, the DNA is TGTGCCAGCAGTCGTTGGACAACCGAAGAGACCCAGTACTTC. J is TRBJ2-5 and V is TRBV12-3 or TRBV12-4; TRBD1 is a possible D gene (5 bases). The CDR3 runs to 14 residues. The V end was cut by 5 bases, the J end by 3 bases, with 13 bases between.